Shown below are 5 T cell receptor beta chains from a single sample sequenced in a study of post-analysis software for immune sequencing data (dated by TCRdb to between 2014 and 2016). Study-wide conclusions, independent of this receptor: A handful of TRBV segments, including TRBV5-6, TRBV5-1 and TRBV20-1, were significantly more frequent in patients than controls.

Their antigen targets remain unknown. Receptor libraries were prepared by PCR. Sequenced on an Illumina HiSeq 2500. To reduce PCR and sequencing biases, unique molecular identifiers were incorporated into the TCR beta cDNA libraries. The public sequencing data were trimmed at Q25 with fastp and processed into clonotypes with MiXCR by TCRdb, which kept only in-frame beta chains. Here each entry gathers all rows of one CDR3 protein and keeps the most common genes and DNA. The sample table holds roughly 650,000 distinct CDR3 sequences, of which approximately 59% were seen once. The top ten clonotypes cover 11% of the sample. The sequenced sample was blood. The receptors come from a girl aged 2-10 years with multiple sclerosis.

The chain joins TRBV29-1 to TRBJ1-1; a weak D match, TRBD1 (6 bases). Trimming took 5 bases from V and 5 from J, leaving 18 bases between them. Germline V gives CDR1 SQVTM, CDR2 ANQGSEA. CDR3 length equals 14 residues. The CDR3 DNA is TGCAGCGTTTACCGTCAAGGGGGACGGACTGAAGCTTTCTTT. Protein sequence: CSVYRQGGRTEAFF.

The V gene is TRBV2, the J gene TRBJ2-1, with D possibly TRBD1 on 7 matching bases. Gene TRBJ2-7 matches the end of the DNA better, so the J call may be wrong. The CDR3 is made up of 15 amino acids. Per germline, CDR1 SNHLY and CDR2 FYNNEI. CDR3 in DNA: TGTGCCAGCAGTGAAGTCAGGGGGGCTGACAATGAGCAGTACTTC. Amino acids: CASSEVRGADNEQYF.

The V call is TRBV7-2, the J call TRBJ2-7, with a weak D call TRBD1 (5 bases). Trimming cost V 1 base and J 2 bases, with 12 bases left between them. Germline V CDR1 and CDR2: SGHTA, FQGNSA. CDR3 size: 15 residues. The DNA of the CDR3 is TGTGCCAGCAGCTTAGGGGGCCCGTTCACCTACGAGCAGTACTTC. It translates to CASSLGGPFTYEQYF. Together with reference TRBV7-2 and TRBJ2-7, the CDR3 gives the full variable domain: GAGVSQSPSNKVTEKGKDVELRCDPISGHTALYWYRQSLGQGLEFLIYFQGNSAPDKSGLPSDRFSAERTGGSVSTLTIQRTQQEDSAVYLCASSLGGPFTYEQYFGPGTRLTVT.

This clonotype was seen more than once but under ten times. The chain carries TRBV29-1 and TRBJ1-2, with D unresolved. Trimming cost V 4 bases and J 3 bases, with 9 bases left between them. The CDR3 has 12 residues. Germline assignment: CDR1 SQVTM and CDR2 ANQGSEA. The CDR3 sequence is CSVVSLHYGYTF. Written as DNA, the CDR3 is TGCAGCGTTGTATCCCTCCACTATGGCTACACCTTC.

The V gene is TRBV7-9, the J gene TRBJ1-6; D remains unclear. The V end lost 0 bases, the J end lost 15 bases, and 12 bases lay between the germline ends. The CDR3 consists of 13 residues. Germline CDR1 SEHNR, CDR2 FQNEAQ (reference sequence). The CDR3 loop is CASSLAMGSLLHF. CDR3 sequence (DNA): TGTGCCAGCAGCTTAGCGATGGGGTCTCTCCTCCACTTT.